This TCR beta chain stems from a study of cytomegalovirus exposure and HLA in healthy donors. Amplification used 60 Vbeta primers and 13 Jbeta primers. Here immunoSEQ multiplex PCR was the method, and the copy in TCRdb shows in-frame clones only, minus some. The sample consists of roughly 100,000 clones, over 65% of them appearing once. Findings of the study overall: Later work associated fewer than 20,000 TCR beta sequences with HLA alleles at 0.05 false discovery rate. Later analysis found that TCR beta chains associated with HLA were more clonally expanded than other, equally common chains.

A note on this clone: The antigen is undetermined.

Per the germline V gene, CDR1 is MGHDK and CDR2 is SYGVNS. The V and J ends lost 4 bases and 5 bases, in that order; junction bases with no gene match: 7. CDR3 length: 14 amino acids. This chain connects TRBV25-1 to TRBJ2-5, with TRBD1 matching 7 bases. The sample consisted of PBMCs. The clonotype originates from a man in his forties in good health and CMV-seropositive. The CDR3 region is CASSGQGRTETQYF. CDR3 DNA: TGTGCCAGCAGTGGACAGGGCAGAACGGAGACCCAGTACTTC.